This note documents a single TCR beta chain sequence. The CDR3 contains 16 residues. CDR1 and CDR2 (germline): MNHEY, SVGAGI. V lost 6 bases to trimming and J lost 0 bases; unmatched junction nucleotides: 8. Each donor was healthy, and each was a bone marrow donor. Donors sampled were nominally healthy, though unrecorded immune exposures were likely. A multiplex PCR was run with 60 Vbeta primers and 13 Jbeta primers. TCRdb's copy holds only in-frame clones and misses some; the assay was immunoSEQ multiplex PCR. Of some 45,000 clones detected, around two thirds appear once; the ten largest clones hold 3% to 4%. This specimen belongs to a study of cytomegalovirus exposure and HLA in healthy donors.

The origin of this receptor is a woman aged 25-40 years in good health and CMV-seronegative. V gene TRBV6-5 combines with J gene TRBJ1-5, with 7 nucleotides matching TRBD1. Sequenced material: PBMCs. The CDR3 DNA sequence: TGTGCCAGCAGATACGGGACAGTGAATAGCAATCAGCCCCAGCATTTT. It yields the protein CASRYGTVNSNQPQHF.